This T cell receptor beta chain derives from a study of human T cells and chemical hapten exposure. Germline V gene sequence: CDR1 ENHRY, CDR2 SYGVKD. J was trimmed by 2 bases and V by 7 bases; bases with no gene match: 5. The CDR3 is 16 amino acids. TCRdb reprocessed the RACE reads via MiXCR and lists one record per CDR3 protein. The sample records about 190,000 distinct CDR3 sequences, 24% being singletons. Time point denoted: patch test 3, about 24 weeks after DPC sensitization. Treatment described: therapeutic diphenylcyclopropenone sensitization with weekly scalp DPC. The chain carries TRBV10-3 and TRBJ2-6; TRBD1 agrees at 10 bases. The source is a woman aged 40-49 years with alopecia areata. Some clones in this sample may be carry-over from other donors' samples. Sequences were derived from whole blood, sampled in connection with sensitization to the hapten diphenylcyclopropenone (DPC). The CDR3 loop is CAIKGDRGTGANVLTF. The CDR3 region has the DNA TGTGCCATCAAAGGGGACAGGGGTACTGGGGCCAACGTCCTGACTTTC.